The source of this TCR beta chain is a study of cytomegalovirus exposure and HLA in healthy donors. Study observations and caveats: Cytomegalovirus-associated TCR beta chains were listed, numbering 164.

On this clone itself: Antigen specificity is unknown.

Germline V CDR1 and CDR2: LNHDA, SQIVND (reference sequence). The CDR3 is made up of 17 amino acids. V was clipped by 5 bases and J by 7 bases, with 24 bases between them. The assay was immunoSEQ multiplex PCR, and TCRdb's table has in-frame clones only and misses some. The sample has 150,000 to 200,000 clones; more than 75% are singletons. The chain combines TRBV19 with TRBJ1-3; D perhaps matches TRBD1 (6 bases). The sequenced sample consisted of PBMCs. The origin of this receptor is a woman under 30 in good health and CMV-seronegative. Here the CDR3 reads CASSPTGQFPRGNTIYF. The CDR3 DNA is TGTGCCAGTAGTCCTACCGGACAGTTCCCCCGAGGGAACACCATATATTTT.